The next 7 T cell receptor beta chains were all read from a single sample in a study of cytomegalovirus exposure and HLA in healthy donors. The PCR was carried out with 60 Vbeta primers and 13 Jbeta primers. Generated by immunoSEQ multiplex PCR, the TCRdb table keeps only in-frame clones and is missing some. The repertoire holds a few hundred thousand clones, with about 80% as singletons. Sequencing was carried out using PBMCs. The receptors stem from a girl aged 10 to 17 in good health and CMV-seronegative.

The chain joins TRBV5-5 to TRBJ2-3, with D possibly TRBD1 on 5 matching bases. V was cut by 6 bases and J by 8 bases, with 25 bases left in between. The CDR3 totals 16 residues. The germline CDR1 and CDR2 sequences are SGHKS and YYEKEE (reference sequence). The CDR3 sequence is CASTLELTGTRATQYF. The CDR3 DNA sequence: TGTGCCAGCACCCTTGAATTAACAGGAACCCGAGCTACGCAGTATTTT.

This chain joins TRBV28 and TRBJ2-7; 8 bases fit TRBD2. Germline CDR1 reads MDHEN; CDR2 reads SYDVKM. The CDR3 extends over 12 amino acids. V lost 9 bases and J lost 3; bases outside the gene matches: 4. The CDR3 DNA reads as TGTGCCAGTGGGACTAGTAGCTACGAGCAGTACTTC. Protein: CASGTSSYEQYF.

The gene calls are TRBV6-1 and TRBJ2-1; weak D call: TRBD1 (6 bases). Germline CDR1 MNHNS, CDR2 SASEGT. There are 14 residues in the CDR3. V was cut by 6 bases and J by 4 bases, with 13 bases left in between. The CDR3 loop is CASRPNTGYNEQFF. The CDR3, as DNA: TGTGCCAGCAGGCCCAACACAGGGTACAATGAGCAGTTCTTC.

This chain links TRBV19 with TRBJ1-5, with D tentatively TRBD1 (6 bases). The ends were cut back, 6 bases at V and 4 bases at J, with 16 bases in the middle. The germline CDR1 and CDR2 sequences are LNHDA and SQIVND (reference sequence). The CDR3 is 15 amino acids. CDR3 amino acids: CASRERGGPNQPQHF. CDR3 sequence (DNA): TGTGCCAGTAGGGAAAGGGGGGGTCCGAATCAGCCCCAGCATTTT.

V is TRBV28 and J is TRBJ2-1; 8 positions match TRBD2. Germline V gene sequence: CDR1 MDHEN, CDR2 SYDVKM. Unmatched junction bases numbered 10, after V lost 2 bases and J lost 7 bases. This CDR3 has 16 amino acids. The CDR3 DNA reads TGTGCCAGCAGTTTACCTAGCAGCGGGAGTAAAAATGAGCAGTTCTTC. Its translation is CASSLPSSGSKNEQFF.

The J gene is TRBJ1-2, the V gene TRBV6-6; 7 nucleotides match TRBD1. V trimming: 6 bases; J trimming: 4 bases; junction bases outside the gene matches: 5. The CDR3 consists of 13 residues. Germline V CDR1 and CDR2: MNHNY, SVGAGI (reference sequence). CDR3 protein: CASSPGQLYGYTF. In DNA form, the CDR3 reads TGTGCCAGCAGCCCGGGACAGCTCTATGGCTACACCTTC.

The chain recombines TRBV6-1 with TRBJ2-7, with D possibly being TRBD1 (6 bases). Deletions cut 7 bases from V and 2 bases from J, with 12 bases between. This CDR3 spans 13 amino acids. Germline values: CDR1 MNHNS, CDR2 SASEGT. CDR3 bases: TGTGCCAGCACAGGGGTCAGCCCCTACGAGCAGTACTTC. It yields the protein CASTGVSPYEQYF.